The T cell receptor (beta chain) under discussion was sequenced for a study of shared clonotypes between healthy human individuals. General study findings and limits: Naive subsets tended to show greater estimated richness than memory subsets.

The data were produced by immunoSEQ multiplex PCR, yet TCRdb's version contains in-frame clones alone and is incomplete. Of approximately 940,000 clones detected, 70% to 85% appear once; the ten largest clones hold roughly 1.5%. For this clone: Its antigen is currently unknown.

The CDR3 has 16 residues. Germline CDR1 reads SGHTA; CDR2 reads FQGNSA. V was cut by 5 bases and J by 3 bases, with 18 bases left in between. This TCR was sampled from a man aged 18 to 30 in good health. The chain employs TRBV7-2 and TRBJ2-3; perhaps TRBD1 as D (6 bases). The sequenced sample consisted of memory CD4+ T cells sorted from blood. Subset noted: CD45RA-negative fraction. The CDR3 DNA sequence: TGTGCCAGCAGCACCCAACTAGGGGGAAGGACAGATACGCAGTATTTT. Its translation: CASSTQLGGRTDTQYF.